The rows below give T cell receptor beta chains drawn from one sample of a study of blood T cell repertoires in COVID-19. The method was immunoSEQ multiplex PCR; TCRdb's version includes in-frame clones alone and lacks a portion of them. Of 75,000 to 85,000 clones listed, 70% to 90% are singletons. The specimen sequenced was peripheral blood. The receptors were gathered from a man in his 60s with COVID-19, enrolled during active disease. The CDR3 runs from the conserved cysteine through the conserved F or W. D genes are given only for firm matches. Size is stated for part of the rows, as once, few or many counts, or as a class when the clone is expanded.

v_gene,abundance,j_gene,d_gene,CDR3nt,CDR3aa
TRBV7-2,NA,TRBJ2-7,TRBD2,TGTGCCAGCAGCTTGCCTCCCGGACTAGATTCCTACGAGCAGTACTTC,CASSLPPGLDSYEQYF
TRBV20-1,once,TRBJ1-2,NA,TGCAGTGCTAGTCCGGGTTGGTCTGGCTACACCTTC,CSASPGWSGYTF
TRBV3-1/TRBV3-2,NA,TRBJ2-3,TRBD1,TGTGCCAGCAGCCAAGATCCCGACAGGGTAGGGGTAGATACGCAGTATTTT,CASSQDPDRVGVDTQYF
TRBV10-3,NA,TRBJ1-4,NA,TGTGCCACCGAAACAGGGTTTAATGAAAAACTGTTTTTT,CATETGFNEKLFF
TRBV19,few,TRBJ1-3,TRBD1,TGTGCGACCTTTACAGGGGCTCCAGGAAACACCATATATTTT,CATFTGAPGNTIYF
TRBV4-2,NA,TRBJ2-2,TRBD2,TGTGCCAGCAGCCAATTCTCGGGGACTAGCGGGAGTAGGACCGGGGAGCTGTTTTTT,CASSQFSGTSGSRTGELFF
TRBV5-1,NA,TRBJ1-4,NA,TGCGCCAGCAGCCCCCAGGGTAATGAAAAACTGTTTTTT,CASSPQGNEKLFF
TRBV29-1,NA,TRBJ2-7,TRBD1,TGCAGCGTTGCCCAGGGGGCGACAAGCGACGAGCAGTACTTC,CSVAQGATSDEQYF
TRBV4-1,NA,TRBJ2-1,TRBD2,TGCGCCAGCAGCCAAGGGACTAGCGGGGGGGGCTACAATGAGCAGTTCTTC,CASSQGTSGGGYNEQFF
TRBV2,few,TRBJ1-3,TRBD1,TGTGCCAGCCAACAGGGGTCTGGAAACACCATATATTTT,CASQQGSGNTIYF
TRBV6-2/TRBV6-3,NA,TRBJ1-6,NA,TGTGCCAGCAGTTACCAGTCCGGGGTAAATTCACCCCTCCACTTT,CASSYQSGVNSPLHF
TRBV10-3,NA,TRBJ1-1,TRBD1,TGTGCCATCAGTGGGGGACAGGGTGTAGCGAACACTGAAGCTTTCTTT,CAISGGQGVANTEAFF
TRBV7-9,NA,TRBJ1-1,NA,TGTGCCAGCAGCCCATGGGACAAGGCTGAAGCTTTCTTT,CASSPWDKAEAFF
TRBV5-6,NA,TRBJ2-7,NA,TGTGCCAGCAGCTTCCGAGGGTATCAGGAGTACTTC,CASSFRGYQEYF
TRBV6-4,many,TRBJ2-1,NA,TGTGCCAGCAGCCTCACCGGGAGTGGTTGGAATGAGCAGTTCTTC,CASSLTGSGWNEQFF
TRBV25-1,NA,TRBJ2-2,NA,TGTGCCAGCAGTGATATCCGGGGTTCGTACACCGGGGAGCTGTTTTTT,CASSDIRGSYTGELFF
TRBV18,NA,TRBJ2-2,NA,TGTGCCAGCTCACAGGACAGCGCGAACACCGGGGAGCTGTTTTTT,CASSQDSANTGELFF
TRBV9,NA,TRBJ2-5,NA,TGTGCCAGCAGCGTCGCTTGGACAGACCCTTACCAAGAGACCCAGTACTTC,CASSVAWTDPYQETQYF
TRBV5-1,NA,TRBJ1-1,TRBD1,TGCGCCAGCAGCGAGCAAGGGGGCGGAACTGAAGCTTTCTTT,CASSEQGGGTEAFF
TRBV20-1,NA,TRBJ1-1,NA,TGCAGTGCTAGTGGGCAGGTGAACACTGAAGCTTTCTTT,CSASGQVNTEAFF
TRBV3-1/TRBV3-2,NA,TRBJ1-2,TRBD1,TGTGCCAGCAGCCAATCCGACAGGGTTTTATATGGCTACACCTTC,CASSQSDRVLYGYTF
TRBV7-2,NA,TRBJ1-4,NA,TGTGCCAGCAGCGAACAGAGTAATGAAAAACTGTTTTTT,CASSEQSNEKLFF
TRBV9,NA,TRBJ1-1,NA,TGTGCCAGCAGCGTATTTCGGGAGAGCACTGAAGCTTTCTTT,CASSVFRESTEAFF
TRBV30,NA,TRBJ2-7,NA,TGTGCCCTATACCCGGGACTCCACGAGCAGTACTTC,CALYPGLHEQYF
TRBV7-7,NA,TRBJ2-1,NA,TGTGCCAGCAGCTTCTCTGGGACTCCCAATGAGCAGTTCTTC,CASSFSGTPNEQFF
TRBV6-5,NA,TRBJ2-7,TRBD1,TGTGCAGTAAGGCAGGGGGTTTTTGTTTACGAGCAGTACTTC,CAVRQGVFVYEQYF
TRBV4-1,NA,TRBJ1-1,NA,TGCGCCAGCAGCCAAGATCGAATTGACGCAGGCCGTCCCCTGGACACTGAAGCTTTCTTT,CASSQDRIDAGRPLDTEAFF